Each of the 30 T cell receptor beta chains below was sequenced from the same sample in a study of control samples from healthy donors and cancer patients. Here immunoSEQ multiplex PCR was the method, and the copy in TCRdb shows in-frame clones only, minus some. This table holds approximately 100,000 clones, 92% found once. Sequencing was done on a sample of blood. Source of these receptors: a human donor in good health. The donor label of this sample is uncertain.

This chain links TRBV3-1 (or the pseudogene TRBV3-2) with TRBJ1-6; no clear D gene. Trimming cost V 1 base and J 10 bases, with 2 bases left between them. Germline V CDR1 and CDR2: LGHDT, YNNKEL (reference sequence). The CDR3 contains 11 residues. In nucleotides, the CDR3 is TGTGCCAGCAGCCAAGGGTCACCCCTCCACTTT. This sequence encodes CASSQGSPLHF.

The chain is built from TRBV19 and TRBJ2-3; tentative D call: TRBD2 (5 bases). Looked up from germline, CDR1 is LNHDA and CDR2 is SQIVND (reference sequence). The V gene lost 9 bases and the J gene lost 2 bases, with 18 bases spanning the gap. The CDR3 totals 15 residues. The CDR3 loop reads CASQVRTGFTDTQYF. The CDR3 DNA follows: TGTGCCAGCCAGGTTCGGACTGGCTTCACAGATACGCAGTATTTT. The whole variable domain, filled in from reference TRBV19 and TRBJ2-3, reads DGGITQSPKYLFRKEGQNVTLSCEQNLNHDAMYWYRQDPGQGLRLIYYSQIVNDFQKGDIAEGYSVSREKKESFPLTVTSAQKNPTAFYLCASQVRTGFTDTQYFGPGTRLTVL.

As DNA, the CDR3 is TGCGCCAGCAGCCAGGGACAGGGGGAGACTGAAGCTTTCTTT. Translating it yields CASSQGQGETEAFF. The chain joins TRBV4-3 to TRBJ1-1, with 11 bases that match TRBD1. The ends lost 3 bases at V and 5 bases at J; junction bases unmatched: 2. The CDR3 totals 14 residues. CDR1 is LGHNA and CDR2 is YSLEER in the germline V gene.

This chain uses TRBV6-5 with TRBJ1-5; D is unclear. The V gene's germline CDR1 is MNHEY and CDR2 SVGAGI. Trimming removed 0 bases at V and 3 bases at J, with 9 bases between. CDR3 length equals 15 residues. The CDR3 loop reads CASSYSSRNNQPQHF. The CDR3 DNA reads TGTGCCAGCAGTTACTCGAGTCGGAACAATCAGCCCCAGCATTTT.

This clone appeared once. CDR3 sequence (DNA): TGTGCCATCAGTGAGTCTATTAGCGGTAGCACAGATACGCAGTATTTT. This codes for CAISESISGSTDTQYF. The chain links TRBV10-3 to TRBJ2-3, with a possible D match to TRBD2 (6 bases). V dropped 0 bases and J dropped 0 bases, with 10 bases sitting between them. The CDR3 extends over 16 amino acids. Germline assignment: CDR1 ENHRY and CDR2 SYGVKD.

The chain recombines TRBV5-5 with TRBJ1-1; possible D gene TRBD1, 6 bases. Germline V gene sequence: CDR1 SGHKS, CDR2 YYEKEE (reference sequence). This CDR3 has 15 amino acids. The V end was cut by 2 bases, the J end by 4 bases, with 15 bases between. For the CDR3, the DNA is TGTGCCAGCAGCTTCAGAGCAGGGGTTGTCACTGAAGCTTTCTTT. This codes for CASSFRAGVVTEAFF.

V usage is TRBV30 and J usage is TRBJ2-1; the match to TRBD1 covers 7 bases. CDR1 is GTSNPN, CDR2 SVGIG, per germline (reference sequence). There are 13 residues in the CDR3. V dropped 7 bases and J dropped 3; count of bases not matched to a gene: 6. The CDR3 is CAFGGQNYNEQFF. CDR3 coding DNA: TGTGCCTTTGGGGGACAGAACTACAATGAGCAGTTCTTC.

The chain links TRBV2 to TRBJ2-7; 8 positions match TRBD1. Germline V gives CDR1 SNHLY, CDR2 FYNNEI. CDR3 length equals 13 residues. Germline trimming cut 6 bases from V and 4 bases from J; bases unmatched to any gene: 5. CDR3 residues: CASSAGTGYEQYF. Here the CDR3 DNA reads TGTGCCAGCAGCGCCGGGACAGGTTACGAGCAGTACTTC.

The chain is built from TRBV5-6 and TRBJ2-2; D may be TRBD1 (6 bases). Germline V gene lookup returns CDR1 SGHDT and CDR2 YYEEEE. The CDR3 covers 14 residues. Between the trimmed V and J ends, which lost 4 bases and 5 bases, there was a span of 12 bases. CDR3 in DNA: TGTGCCAGCAGCCGACAGGACTTTACCGGGGAGCTGTTTTTT. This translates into CASSRQDFTGELFF.

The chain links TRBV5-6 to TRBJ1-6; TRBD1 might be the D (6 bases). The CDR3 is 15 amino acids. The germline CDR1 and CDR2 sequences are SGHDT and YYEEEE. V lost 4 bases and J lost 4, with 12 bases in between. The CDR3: CASSEQGGYNSPLHF. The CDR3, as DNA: TGTGCCAGCAGCGAACAGGGAGGGTATAATTCACCCCTCCACTTT.

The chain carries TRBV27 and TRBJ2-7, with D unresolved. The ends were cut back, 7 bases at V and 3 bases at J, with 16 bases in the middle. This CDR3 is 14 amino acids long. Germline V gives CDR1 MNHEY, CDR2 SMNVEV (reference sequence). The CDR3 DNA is TGTGCCAGCAAAGGAAAAACCTTTGACTACGAGCAGTACTTC. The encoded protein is CASKGKTFDYEQYF.

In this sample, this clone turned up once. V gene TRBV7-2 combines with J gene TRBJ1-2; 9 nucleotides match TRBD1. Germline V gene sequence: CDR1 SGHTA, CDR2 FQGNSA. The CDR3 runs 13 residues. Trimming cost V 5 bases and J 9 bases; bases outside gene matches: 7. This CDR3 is CASSPRTGDSYTF. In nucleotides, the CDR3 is TGTGCCAGCAGCCCCCGGACAGGGGACAGCTACACCTTC. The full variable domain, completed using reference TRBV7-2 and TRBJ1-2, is GAGVSQSPSNKVTEKGKDVELRCDPISGHTALYWYRQSLGQGLEFLIYFQGNSAPDKSGLPSDRFSAERTGGSVSTLTIQRTQQEDSAVYLCASSPRTGDSYTFGSGTRLTVV.

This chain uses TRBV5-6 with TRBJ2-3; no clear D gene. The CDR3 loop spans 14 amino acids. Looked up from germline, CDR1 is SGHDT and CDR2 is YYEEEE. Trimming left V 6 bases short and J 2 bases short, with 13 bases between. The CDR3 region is CASTFDLLTDTQYF. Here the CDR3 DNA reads TGTGCCAGCACGTTCGACTTACTCACAGATACGCAGTATTTT. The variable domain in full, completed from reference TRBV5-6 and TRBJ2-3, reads DAGVTQSPTHLIKTRGQQVTLRCSPKSGHDTVSWYQQALGQGPQFIFQYYEEEERQRGNFPDRFSGHQFPNYSSELNVNALLLGDSALYLCASTFDLLTDTQYFGPGTRLTVL.

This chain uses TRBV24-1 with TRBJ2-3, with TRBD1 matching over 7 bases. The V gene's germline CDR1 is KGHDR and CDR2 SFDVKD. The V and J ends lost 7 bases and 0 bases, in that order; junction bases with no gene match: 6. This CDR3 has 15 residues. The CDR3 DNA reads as TGTGCCACCAGCTTATCGGGACAGAGCACAGATACGCAGTATTTT. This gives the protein CATSLSGQSTDTQYF.

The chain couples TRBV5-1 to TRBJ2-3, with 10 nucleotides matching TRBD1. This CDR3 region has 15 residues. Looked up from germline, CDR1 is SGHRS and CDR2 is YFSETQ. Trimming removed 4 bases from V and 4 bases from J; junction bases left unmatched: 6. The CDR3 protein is CASSRKTGGADTQYF. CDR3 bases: TGCGCCAGCAGCCGAAAGACAGGGGGCGCAGATACGCAGTATTTT.

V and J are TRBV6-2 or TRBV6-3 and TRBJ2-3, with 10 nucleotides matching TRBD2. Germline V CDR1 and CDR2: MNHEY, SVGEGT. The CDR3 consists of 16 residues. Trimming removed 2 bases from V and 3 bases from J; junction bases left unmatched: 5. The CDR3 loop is CASSYAAGGVTDTQYF. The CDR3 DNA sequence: TGTGCCAGCAGTTACGCAGCGGGGGGGGTTACAGATACGCAGTATTTT.

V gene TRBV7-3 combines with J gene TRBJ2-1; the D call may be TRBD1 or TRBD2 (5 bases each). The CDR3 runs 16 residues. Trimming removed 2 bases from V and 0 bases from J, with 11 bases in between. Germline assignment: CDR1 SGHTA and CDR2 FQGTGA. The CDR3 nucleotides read TGTGCCAGCAGCTTAGAGGGCCAGGGCTCCTACAATGAGCAGTTCTTC. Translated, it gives CASSLEGQGSYNEQFF.

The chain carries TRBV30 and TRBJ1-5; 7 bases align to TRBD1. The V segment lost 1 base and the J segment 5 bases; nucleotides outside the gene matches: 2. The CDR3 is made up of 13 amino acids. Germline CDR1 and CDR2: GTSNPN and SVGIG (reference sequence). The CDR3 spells CAWSGQGDQPQHF. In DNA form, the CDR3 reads TGTGCCTGGAGTGGACAGGGCGATCAGCCCCAGCATTTT.

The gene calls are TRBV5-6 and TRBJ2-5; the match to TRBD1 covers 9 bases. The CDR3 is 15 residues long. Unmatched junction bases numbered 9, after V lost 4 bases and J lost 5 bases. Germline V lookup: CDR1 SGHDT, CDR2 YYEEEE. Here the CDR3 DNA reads TGTGCCAGCAGCCAATCCGGGACAGGGTCCGAGACCCAGTACTTC. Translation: CASSQSGTGSETQYF.

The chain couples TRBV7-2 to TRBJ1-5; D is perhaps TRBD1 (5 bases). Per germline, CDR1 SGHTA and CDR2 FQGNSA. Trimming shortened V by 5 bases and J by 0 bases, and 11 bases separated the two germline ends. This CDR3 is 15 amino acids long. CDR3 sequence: CASSRGTYSNQPQHF. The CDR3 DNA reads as TGTGCCAGCAGCCGCGGGACTTATAGCAATCAGCCCCAGCATTTT.

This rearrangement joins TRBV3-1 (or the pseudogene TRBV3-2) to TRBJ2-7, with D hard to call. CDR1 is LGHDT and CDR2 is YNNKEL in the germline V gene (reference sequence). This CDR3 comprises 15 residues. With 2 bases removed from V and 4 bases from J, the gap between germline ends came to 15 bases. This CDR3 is CASSQRLQQPYEQYF. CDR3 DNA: TGTGCCAGCAGCCAAAGGCTACAGCAGCCTTACGAGCAGTACTTC.

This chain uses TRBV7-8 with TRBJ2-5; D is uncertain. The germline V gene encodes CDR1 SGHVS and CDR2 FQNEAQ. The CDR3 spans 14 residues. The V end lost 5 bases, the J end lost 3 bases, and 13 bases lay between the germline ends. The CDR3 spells CASSQNPRKETQYF. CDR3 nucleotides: TGTGCCAGCAGCCAGAATCCAAGGAAAGAGACCCAGTACTTC.

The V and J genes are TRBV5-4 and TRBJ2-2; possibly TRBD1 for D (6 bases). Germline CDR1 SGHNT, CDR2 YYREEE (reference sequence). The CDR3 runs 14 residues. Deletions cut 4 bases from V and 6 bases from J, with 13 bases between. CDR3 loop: CASSKVQGSGELFF. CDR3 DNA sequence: TGTGCCAGCAGCAAAGTACAGGGATCCGGGGAGCTGTTTTTT.

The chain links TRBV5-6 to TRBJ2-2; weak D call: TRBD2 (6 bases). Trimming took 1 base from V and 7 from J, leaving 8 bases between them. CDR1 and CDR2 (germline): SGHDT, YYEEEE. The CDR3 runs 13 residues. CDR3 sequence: CASSLLEGGELFF. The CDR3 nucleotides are TGTGCCAGCAGCTTGTTGGAGGGCGGGGAGCTGTTTTTT.

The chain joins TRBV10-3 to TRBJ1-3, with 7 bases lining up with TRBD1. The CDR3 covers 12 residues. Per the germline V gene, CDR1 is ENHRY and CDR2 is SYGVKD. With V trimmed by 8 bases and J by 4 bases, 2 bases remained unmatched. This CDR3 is CAIAGGGNTIYF. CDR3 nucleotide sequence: TGTGCCATCGCAGGGGGGGGAAACACCATATATTTT.

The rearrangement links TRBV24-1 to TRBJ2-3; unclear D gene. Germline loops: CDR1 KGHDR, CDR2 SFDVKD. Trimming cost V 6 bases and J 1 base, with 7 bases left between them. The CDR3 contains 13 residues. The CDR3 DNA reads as TGTGCCACCAGTTCTCCCGGCACAGATACGCAGTATTTT. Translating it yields CATSSPGTDTQYF.

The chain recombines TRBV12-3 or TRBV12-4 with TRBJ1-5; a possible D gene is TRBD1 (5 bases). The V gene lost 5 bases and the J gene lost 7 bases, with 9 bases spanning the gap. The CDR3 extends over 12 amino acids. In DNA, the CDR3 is TGTGCCAGCAGTCGGGGGGGGCAGCCCCAGCATTTT. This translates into CASSRGGQPQHF.

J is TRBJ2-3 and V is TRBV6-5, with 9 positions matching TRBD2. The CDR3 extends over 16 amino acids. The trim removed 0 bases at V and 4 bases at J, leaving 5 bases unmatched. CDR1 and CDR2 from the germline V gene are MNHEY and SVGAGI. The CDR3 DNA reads TGTGCCAGCAGTTACTCCTGGCTAGCGGGGTCAGATACGCAGTATTTT. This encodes CASSYSWLAGSDTQYF.

The CDR3 loop is CASSQTFGTDTQYF. The CDR3 nucleotides are TGTGCCAGCAGCCAAACCTTTGGCACAGATACGCAGTATTTT. The V gene is TRBV7-9, the J gene TRBJ2-3; no reliable D call. The CDR3 is made up of 14 amino acids. Germline V lookup: CDR1 SEHNR, CDR2 FQNEAQ (reference sequence). The germline V and J ends were trimmed by 5 bases and 1 base, with 10 bases remaining between them. Full variable domain (missing parts from reference TRBV7-9 and TRBJ2-3): DTGVSQNPRHKITKRGQNVTFRCDPISEHNRLYWYRQTLGQGPEFLTYFQNEAQLEKSRLLSDRFSAERPKGSFSTLEIQRTEQGDSAMYLCASSQTFGTDTQYFGPGTRLTVL.

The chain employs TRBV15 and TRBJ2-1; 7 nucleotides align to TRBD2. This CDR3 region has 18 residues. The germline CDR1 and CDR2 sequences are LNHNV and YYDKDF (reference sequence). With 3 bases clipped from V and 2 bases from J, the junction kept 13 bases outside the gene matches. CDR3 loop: CATSRFLDYGGTYNEQFF. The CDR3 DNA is TGTGCCACCAGCAGGTTCCTCGATTACGGGGGGACCTACAATGAGCAGTTCTTC.